These T cell receptor beta chains were read from a single sample in a study of CD8+ T cells in alopecia areata. Using immunoSEQ multiplex PCR, the repertoire was profiled, and TCRdb retains in-frame clones only, with some absent. This sample has about 180,000 clones, with approximately 53% found just once. Sequenced here: CD8+ T cells sorted from blood, sampled at week 24, from a patient treated with tofacitinib. Source of these receptors: a human donor with alopecia areata. CDR3s include the opening cysteine and the closing phenylalanine or tryptophan. Fields, in order: D gene, V gene, J gene, clone size, CDR3 protein, CDR3 DNA. A D gene is named only where the DNA matches it firmly. Rows may omit the clone size; those that give it use once, few, many or a size class.

NA,TRBV30,TRBJ2-2,NA,CAWSPGLGAGELFF,TGTGCCTGGAGTCCAGGGCTAGGGGCCGGGGAGCTGTTTTTT
NA,TRBV18,TRBJ1-1,few,CASSPDSETEAFF,TGTGCCAGCTCACCGGACAGCGAAACTGAAGCTTTCTTT
NA,TRBV29-1,TRBJ1-2,NA,CSVVLEGRGPMNYGYTF,TGCAGCGTTGTTCTCGAGGGCCGGGGACCGATGAACTATGGCTACACCTTC
NA,TRBV5-1,TRBJ2-1,NA,CASSQDDRGSDEQFF,TGCGCCAGCAGCCAAGATGACCGCGGAAGCGATGAGCAGTTCTTC
TRBD1,TRBV19,TRBJ1-5,NA,CATDYGGGQPQHF,TGTGCCACCGACTATGGAGGGGGCCAGCCCCAGCATTTT
TRBD1,TRBV7-6,TRBJ2-7,few,CASSSTGQPYEQYF,TGTGCCAGCAGCTCGACGGGACAGCCCTACGAGCAGTACTTC
NA,TRBV29-1,TRBJ2-7,NA,CSVETSREQYF,TGCAGCGTTGAAACTAGTCGCGAGCAGTACTTC
NA,TRBV12-5,TRBJ2-3,few,CASGFPENTDTQYF,TGTGCTAGTGGTTTTCCCGAAAACACAGATACGCAGTATTTT
NA,TRBV4-2,TRBJ2-3,NA,CASSQEGGLAALPGDTQYF,TGTGCCAGCAGCCAAGAAGGGGGTTTGGCGGCCCTTCCGGGGGATACGCAGTATTTT
NA,TRBV4-3,TRBJ2-7,few,CASSQSSGPYEQYF,TGCGCCAGCAGCCAATCGTCAGGGCCCTACGAGCAGTACTTC
NA,TRBV19,TRBJ2-7,NA,CASSMGDGILPYEQYF,TGTGCCAGTAGTATGGGCGACGGCATCCTACCCTACGAGCAGTACTTC
NA,TRBV7-8,TRBJ1-2,NA,CASSASRTSNYGYTF,TGTGCCAGCAGCGCCAGTCGGACATCTAACTATGGCTACACCTTC
NA,TRBV2,TRBJ1-1,NA,CASTVNTEAFF,TGTGCCAGTACAGTGAACACTGAAGCTTTCTTT
TRBD1,TRBV27,TRBJ2-7,NA,CASSWDRTSEQYF,TGTGCCAGCAGTTGGGACAGGACGAGCGAGCAGTACTTC
NA,TRBV11-3,TRBJ1-1,NA,CASSLRRGEGRRNTEAFF,TGTGCCAGCAGCTTACGTAGAGGGGAGGGTCGGCGAAACACTGAAGCTTTCTTT
NA,TRBV7-8,TRBJ2-7,few,CASSLDPSYEQYF,TGTGCCAGCAGCTTAGACCCCTCCTACGAGCAGTACTTC
NA,TRBV29-1,TRBJ1-1,few,CSVELNTEAFF,TGCAGCGTTGAACTGAACACTGAAGCTTTCTTT
TRBD2,TRBV29-1,TRBJ2-2,NA,CSALLAGGRNGELFF,TGCAGCGCGCTCCTAGCGGGGGGGCGAAACGGGGAGCTGTTTTTT